What follows are 13 T cell receptor beta chains derived from one specimen sequenced in a study of blood T cell repertoires in COVID-19. The repertoire was sequenced with immunoSEQ multiplex PCR; TCRdb's copy has only in-frame clones and lacks some. The sample yields roughly 82,000 clones, around four fifths seen once. The sequencing sample was made of peripheral blood. The origin of the receptors is an older woman with acute or convalescent COVID-19.

The V call is TRBV7-8, the J call TRBJ1-1, with D perhaps matching TRBD1 (5 bases). The germline CDR1 and CDR2 sequences are SGHVS and FQNEAQ. Trimming took off 3 bases at V and 7 bases at J, with 12 bases between the two ends. This CDR3 has 13 residues. CDR3 sequence reads: CASSLALDNEAFF. CDR3 coding DNA: TGTGCCAGCAGCTTGGCTCTGGACAATGAAGCTTTCTTT.

V is TRBV30 and J is TRBJ1-2; 7 bases line up with TRBD1. Germline V gives CDR1 GTSNPN, CDR2 SVGIG (reference sequence). Trimming took 0 bases from V and 8 from J; bases not matched to a gene: 6. The CDR3 is 13 amino acids. The CDR3 nucleotides are TGTGCCTGGAGTGTAAACAGGGGCGGAGGCTACACCTTC. Protein sequence: CAWSVNRGGGYTF.

This clone was found once. The rearrangement uses TRBV6-2 or TRBV6-3 and TRBJ1-1; TRBD1 is a possible D gene (6 bases). V was shortened by 6 bases and J by 1 base, with 18 bases between the two germline ends. This CDR3 has 16 residues. Looked up from germline, CDR1 is MNHEY and CDR2 is SVGEGT. DNA of the CDR3: TGTGCCAGCAGCCTTGACAGGACCAAAACGAACACTGAAGCTTTCTTT. As protein: CASSLDRTKTNTEAFF.

The rearrangement links TRBV6-6 to TRBJ2-2; tentative D call: TRBD2 (6 bases). From germline, CDR1 is MNHNY and CDR2 SVGAGI (reference sequence). This CDR3 contains 14 residues. Trimming cost V 8 bases and J 5 bases, with 15 bases left between them. The CDR3 nucleotides are TGTGCCAGCCGGATCGGGGGTATGACCGGGGAGCTGTTTTTT. Protein product: CASRIGGMTGELFF.

The J gene is TRBJ1-4, the V gene TRBV21-1; the tabulated D call, TRBD1, remains unverified against the DNA. TRBV21-1 counts as a pseudogene. There are 16 residues in the CDR3. CDR3: CASSKVISGINEKLFF. DNA of the CDR3: TGTGCCAGCAGCAAAGTTATCTCAGGAATTAATGAAAAACTGTTTTTT.

The CDR3 sequence is CASSVEVSGTGFGSGANVLTF. The DNA of the CDR3 is TGTGCCAGCAGCGTAGAGGTGTCAGGGACTGGGTTTGGCTCTGGGGCCAACGTCCTGACTTTC. The chain joins TRBV9 to TRBJ2-6; D is perhaps TRBD2 (6 bases). The CDR3 spans 21 residues. Germline V gives CDR1 SGDLS, CDR2 YYNGEE. Trimming shortened V by 0 bases and J by 0 bases, and 22 bases separated the two germline ends.

This clone has more than one count but fewer than ten. J is TRBJ1-5 and V is TRBV6-1, with 8 bases aligning to TRBD1. From germline, CDR1 is MNHNS and CDR2 SASEGT. This CDR3 has 13 amino acids. V dropped 3 bases and J dropped 6; count of bases not matched to a gene: 1. CDR3 bases: TGTGCCAGCAGTGACAGGGGGCGTCAGCCCCAGCATTTT. Residues: CASSDRGRQPQHF.

This chain connects TRBV24-1 to TRBJ2-1; 16 nucleotides match TRBD2. The V gene's germline CDR1 is KGHDR and CDR2 SFDVKD. Trimming at V came to 5 bases and at J to 8 bases, leaving 8 bases not matched to a gene. This CDR3 has 17 residues. CDR3 in amino acids: CATSAPGTSGGVDEQFF. The CDR3 region has the DNA TGTGCCACCAGTGCCCCAGGGACTAGCGGGGGGGTGGATGAGCAGTTCTTC.

The chain recombines TRBV30 with TRBJ2-3; 7 positions match TRBD1. With V trimmed by 1 base and J by 3 bases, 4 bases remained unmatched. The CDR3 length is 14 residues. Germline CDR1 reads GTSNPN; CDR2 reads SVGIG (reference sequence). DNA for the CDR3: TGTGCCTGGAGTGCGACAGGGACGACAGATACGCAGTATTTT. Translating it yields CAWSATGTTDTQYF.

The chain is built from TRBV4-3 and TRBJ2-3, with D uncertain. The CDR3 is 15 amino acids. Germline V gene lookup returns CDR1 LGHNA and CDR2 YSLEER. Trimming removed 0 bases at V and 9 bases at J, with 16 bases between. In nucleotides, the CDR3 is TGCGCCAGCAGCCAAGATCCCCAATCCCATTCCACGCAGTATTTT. Translating it yields CASSQDPQSHSTQYF.

This chain uses TRBV7-6 with TRBJ2-1; tentatively, D is TRBD2 (5 bases). This CDR3 is built from 15 residues. V was clipped by 4 bases and J by 1 base, with 11 bases between them. CDR1 and CDR2 from the germline V gene are SGHVS and FNYEAQ. The CDR3 reads CASSSLTTSYNEQFF. DNA of the CDR3: TGTGCCAGCAGCTCTTTGACTACTTCCTACAATGAGCAGTTCTTC.

The genes are TRBV18 and TRBJ1-3, with a possible D match to TRBD1 (6 bases). CDR1 KGHSH and CDR2 LQKENI come from the germline V gene. Between the trimmed V and J ends, which lost 8 bases and 2 bases, there was a span of 16 bases. CDR3 length equals 15 residues. This chain's CDR3 is CASKRTTGTGNTIYF. The CDR3 nucleotides read TGTGCCAGCAAGAGAACAACAGGGACTGGAAACACCATATATTTT.

The genes are TRBV5-1 and TRBJ1-5, with 10 bases matching TRBD1. This CDR3 has 15 residues. Germline V gene lookup returns CDR1 SGHRS and CDR2 YFSETQ. The V gene end was trimmed by 4 bases and the J gene end by 2 bases; junction bases not matched to a gene: 3. The CDR3: CASSTGTGGNQPQHF. The DNA for the CDR3 is TGCGCCAGCAGCACCGGGACAGGGGGCAATCAGCCCCAGCATTTT.